These T cell receptor beta chains were read from a single sample in a study. One entry per CDR3 protein results from TCRdb running MiXCR on the RT-PCR reads. The data contain more than 600,000 distinct CDR3 sequences, 12% to 15% of them singletons. Sequencing was performed on memory CD4+ T cells from blood. The receptors here all came from a female donor in good health, serving as a healthy control. The CDR3 runs from the conserved cysteine through the conserved F or W.

CATSRDDSSYNEQFF	TRBJ2-1	TRBV15
CASSQGRAASTDTQYF	TRBJ2-3	TRBV4-1
CATSDPAGDRPSYNEQFF	TRBJ2-1	TRBV24-1
CASSLVASGKETQYF	TRBJ2-5	TRBV7-2
CSAREGTDTQYF	TRBJ2-3	TRBV20-1
CASSPRQGEGYTF	TRBJ1-2	TRBV7-3
CASSETPLAGGIYNEQFF	TRBJ2-1	TRBV6-5
CASSSPGQDTFEQFF	TRBJ2-1	TRBV11-1
CSVEPPYNEQFF	TRBJ2-1	TRBV29-1
CASKGQSYNSPLHF	TRBJ1-6	TRBV6-5
CASIWGSPQETQYF	TRBJ2-5	TRBV6-6
CASSSTSGLSEQYF	TRBJ2-7	TRBV12-3/TRBV12-4
CASSSYRDTPYEQYF	TRBJ2-7	TRBV7-9
CSARVFGSGIYEQYF	TRBJ2-7	TRBV20-1
CSARGQYYNQPQHF	TRBJ1-5	TRBV20-1
CASSTSTGPSYEQYF	TRBJ2-7	TRBV7-2
CAISDRGASTDTQYF	TRBJ2-3	TRBV10-3
CSARDRGQLTYEQYF	TRBJ2-7	TRBV20-1
CASSQDWQNIQYF	TRBJ2-4	TRBV3-1
CASSPGQGSYEKLFF	TRBJ1-4	TRBV7-6
CATSRGDTYTQYF	TRBJ2-3	TRBV15
CASSLAGAADTQYF	TRBJ2-3	TRBV12-3/TRBV12-4
CASSQQRGLVGSGANVLTF	TRBJ2-6	TRBV4-2
CASSFDRGSSGNTIYF	TRBJ1-3	TRBV11-2
CASSFQSGRAADTQYF	TRBJ2-3	TRBV4-2
CASSLTRVPYEQYF	TRBJ2-7	TRBV7-3
CASSRPPGRNEQFF	TRBJ2-1	TRBV7-9
CAISESPGGGNEKLFF	TRBJ1-4	TRBV10-3